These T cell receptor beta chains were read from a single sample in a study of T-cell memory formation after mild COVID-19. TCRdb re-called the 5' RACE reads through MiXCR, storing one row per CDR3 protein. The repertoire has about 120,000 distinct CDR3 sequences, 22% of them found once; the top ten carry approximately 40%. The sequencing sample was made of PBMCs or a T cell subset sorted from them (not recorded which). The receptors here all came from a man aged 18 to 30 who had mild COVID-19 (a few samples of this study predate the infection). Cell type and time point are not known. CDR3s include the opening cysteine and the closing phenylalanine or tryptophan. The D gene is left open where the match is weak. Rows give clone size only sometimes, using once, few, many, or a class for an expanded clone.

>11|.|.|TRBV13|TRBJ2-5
TGTGCCAGCAGCCAGACCGGGACCCAGTACTTC
CASSQTGTQYF
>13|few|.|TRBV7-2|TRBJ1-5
TGTGCCAGCAGCCTGGCCCACAATCAGCCCCAGCATTTT
CASSLAHNQPQHF
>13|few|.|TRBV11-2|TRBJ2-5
TGTGCCAGCAGCTTAGGAACAGCGGAGACCCAGTACTTC
CASSLGTAETQYF
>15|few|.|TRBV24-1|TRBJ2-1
TGTGCCACCGTACCACGACAGTACTCCTACAATGAGCAGTTCTTC
CATVPRQYSYNEQFF
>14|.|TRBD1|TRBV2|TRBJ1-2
TGTGCCAGCCGATTTCAGGGGGAATGGTATGGCTACACCTTC
CASRFQGEWYGYTF
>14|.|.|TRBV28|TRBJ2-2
TGTGCCAGCAGTTTATCCATGAACACCGGGGAGCTGTTTTTT
CASSLSMNTGELFF
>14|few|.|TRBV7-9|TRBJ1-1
TGTGCCAGCAGCGCAACACAGGGTTGGGCTGAAGCTTTCTTT
CASSATQGWAEAFF
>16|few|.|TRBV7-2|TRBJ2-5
TGTGCCAGCAGCTTAGGGAGACTAGGGTTTCGAGAGACCCAGTACTTC
CASSLGRLGFRETQYF
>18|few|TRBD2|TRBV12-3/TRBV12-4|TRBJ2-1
TGTGCCAGCAGTTCGGACCGATCGGGACTAGCGGCCTACAATGAGCAGTTCTTC
CASSSDRSGLAAYNEQFF
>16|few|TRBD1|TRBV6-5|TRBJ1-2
TGTGCCAGCAGTTACCTTGGACAGGGGAATTCTAACGGCTACACCTTC
CASSYLGQGNSNGYTF
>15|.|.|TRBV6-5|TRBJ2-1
TGTGCCAGCAGTTATGGAGGGAACTCCTACAATGAGCAGTTCTTC
CASSYGGNSYNEQFF
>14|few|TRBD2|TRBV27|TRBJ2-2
TGTGCCAGCACTTCTGGACTAGGCGGGGGGGAGCTGTTTTTT
CASTSGLGGGELFF
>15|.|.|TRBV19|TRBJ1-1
TGTGCCAGTAGTGTCCAGGGTACGGGGAACACTGAAGCTTTCTTT
CASSVQGTGNTEAFF
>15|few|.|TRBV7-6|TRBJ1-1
TGTGCCAGCAGCTTAACGGCGCGAGCGTACACTGAAGCTTTCTTT
CASSLTARAYTEAFF
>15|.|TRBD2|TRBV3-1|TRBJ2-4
TGTGCCAGCAGCCAAGCCGGCGGGAGGTTAGACATTCAGTACTTC
CASSQAGGRLDIQYF
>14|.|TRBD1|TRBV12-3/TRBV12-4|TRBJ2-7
TGTGCCAGCAGTCCCCGGGACAGAAAATACGAGCAGTACTTC
CASSPRDRKYEQYF
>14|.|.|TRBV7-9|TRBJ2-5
TGTGCCAGCAGCTGGAACCGTGGACGGGAGACCCAGTACTTC
CASSWNRGRETQYF
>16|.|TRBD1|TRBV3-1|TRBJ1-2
TGTGCCAGCAGCCAAGACGGACAGGGGACCTACTATGGCTACACCTTC
CASSQDGQGTYYGYTF
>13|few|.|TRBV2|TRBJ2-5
TGTGCCAGCACCCCCCGGATGGGAGAGACCCAGTACTTC
CASTPRMGETQYF
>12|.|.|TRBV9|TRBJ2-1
TGTGCCAGCAGCGCCCATTACAATGAGCAGTTCTTC
CASSAHYNEQFF
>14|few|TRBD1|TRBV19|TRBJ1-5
TGTGCCAGTACCCGGACAGGGTACAATCAGCCCCAGCATTTT
CASTRTGYNQPQHF
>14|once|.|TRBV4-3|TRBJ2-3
TGCGCCAGCAGCTGGGGTTCTACCACAGATACGCAGTATTTT
CASSWGSTTDTQYF
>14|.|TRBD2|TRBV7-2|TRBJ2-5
TGTGCCAGCAGCTTAGCGACTAGCGGGGAGACCCAGTACTTC
CASSLATSGETQYF
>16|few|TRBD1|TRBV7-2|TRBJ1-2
TGTGCCAGCAGCTTAGGGGGGTCGGACAGGGTGAATGGCTACACCTTC
CASSLGGSDRVNGYTF
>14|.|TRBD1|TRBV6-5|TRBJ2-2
TGTGCCAGCACCCTCAACAGGGGCACCGGGGAGCTGTTTTTT
CASTLNRGTGELFF